This T cell receptor (beta chain) is from a study of T cells in Graves' hyperthyroidism and ophthalmopathy (dated by TCRdb to between 2018 and 2021). Study-wide context: Peripheral blood samples were taken at initial diagnosis, before any treatment was given. After blood sampling, hyperthyroidism patients were treated with methimazole at a starting dose of 30 mg daily, and ophthalmopathy patients were treated with high-dose intravenous methylprednisolone. According to the paper, TCR Vbeta CDR3 sequencing was carried out on approximately 140 peripheral blood samples, which came from 40 to 45 ophthalmopathy, around 74 hyperthyroidism and roughly 17 progressor patients. Prospective prediction of ophthalmopathy was tested in an independent validation cohort of 18 to 20 hyperthyroidism patients and 15 to 17 patients who later progressed to ophthalmopathy. Thyroid tissue and blood T-cell repertoires from six or seven Graves' hyperthyroidism patients were also compared in the study. The roughly 91 discovery patients were randomly divided into training and test sets at a 7:3 ratio. To identify distinguishing TCR V-J signatures, a discovery cohort of about 100 patients was used, comprising 43 with Graves' ophthalmopathy and 57 with stable Graves' hyperthyroidism. What the authors observed across the whole study: During validation, the model predicted progression to ophthalmopathy a median of approximately six months ahead of onset, with roughly 65% sensitivity and 72.22% specificity. Most expanded thyroid clonotypes (frequency above 0.001) were also detected in blood, a finding suggesting that blood repertoires may reflect thyroid immune responses. A 13 V-J signature model separated ophthalmopathy from stable hyperthyroidism, with roughly 88% sensitivity and roughly 84% specificity in cross-validation and 80%/75% in testing. No statistical method was used to set the sample size in advance, and investigators knew the group allocation.

CDR3 length: 13 amino acids, cysteine to phenylalanine. CDR3 DNA only is kept here, 39 bases in frame from base 1. V loses 0 bases of germline sequence and J loses 8 bases, and the interval between the two ends is 11 bases. The germline V gene (reference sequence) sets CDR1 to DFQATT and CDR2 to SNEGSKA. Stable Graves' hyperthyroidism was defined as no progression to ophthalmopathy during 18 months of follow-up. The hyperthyroidism patients were between 18 and 65 years old and newly diagnosed, with a disease duration of less than 2 months. Exclusion was applied to patients with uncontrolled infections, other autoimmune diseases, pregnancy or lactation. Diagnoses were established on the basis of clinical symptoms, serum thyroxine and TRAb, thyroid ultrasound, and orbital computed tomography. PBMCs were separated from 10 ml of fresh peripheral blood using Ficoll-Paque density gradient centrifugation. Trizol reagent was used to extract total RNA, and RNA quality was then checked on an Agilent 2100 Bioanalyzer.

The TCR beta CDR3 regions were amplified from the RNA transcripts. A first-round RT-PCR of the TCR CDR3 used the HTBI primer set with the Qiagen OneStep RT-PCR kit. Libraries were constructed in a second round of multiplex PCR, after which size selection and purification were carried out. Libraries were sequenced paired-end with 100 bp reads on an Illumina HiSeq2000. Concerning the study's data processing: SOAPnuke was used to process the raw data, removing reads that contained adapters or uncalled bases, had a mean Phred below 15, or lacked an exact match to the constant primer or identifier. COPE v1.2.5 was used to merge the high-quality paired reads, and each unique nucleotide sequence was defined as a clonotype. MiTCR v1.1 was used to align the clonotypes against IMGT TRBV, TRBD and TRBJ reference segments. Analysis was restricted to V-J combinations with a frequency above 0.0001, which covered just over 98% of repertoires. A TCS score was defined as the ratio of F50 (clonal expansion) to E x V (chaos), with BLOSUM62-based TCRdist applied between CDR3 peptides within each V-J. Welch's t-statistics and random forest reduced 514 V-J features to about 12, which were used in a naive Bayes classifier (R e1071). The public sequencing data were trimmed at Q25 with fastp and processed into clonotypes with MiXCR by TCRdb, which kept only in-frame beta chains. Rows with one shared CDR3 protein collapse into an entry with the most common genes and DNA. It is TCRdb's table, rather than the study itself, that gives the V and J calls and clone size. This sample is represented by 300,000 to 400,000 distinct CDR3 sequences; around a sixth of them were singletons. In total, the top ten clones hold about 49% of the sample.

Regarding this clonotype: Its antigen is still unknown. No much larger clone is present one base from it, and per-base qualities are unavailable.

The sequenced sample was blood. The sequence joins TRBV20-1 to TRBJ2-4; D gene: possibly TRBD1, on 5 matching bases. The TCR was taken from a woman aged 50 to 65 with Graves' hyperthyroidism. CDR3 reads: CSAREVEQDIQYF. The nucleotides are TGCAGTGCTAGAGAGGTAGAACAGGACATTCAGTACTTC.